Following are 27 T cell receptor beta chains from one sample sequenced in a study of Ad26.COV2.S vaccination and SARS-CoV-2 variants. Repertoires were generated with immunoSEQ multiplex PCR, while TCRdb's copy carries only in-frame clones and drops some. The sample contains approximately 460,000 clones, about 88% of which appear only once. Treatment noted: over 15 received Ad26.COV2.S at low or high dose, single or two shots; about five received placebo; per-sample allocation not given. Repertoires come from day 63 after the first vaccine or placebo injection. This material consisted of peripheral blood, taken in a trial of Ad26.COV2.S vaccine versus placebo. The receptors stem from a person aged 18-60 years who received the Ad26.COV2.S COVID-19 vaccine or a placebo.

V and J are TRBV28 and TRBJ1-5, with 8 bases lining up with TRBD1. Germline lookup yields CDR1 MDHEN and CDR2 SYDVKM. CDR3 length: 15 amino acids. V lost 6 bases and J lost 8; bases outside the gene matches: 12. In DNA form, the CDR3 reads TGTGCCAGCAGACGACAGGGGAGATGGTTAGAGCCCCAGCATTTT. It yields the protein CASRRQGRWLEPQHF.

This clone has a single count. Written as DNA, the CDR3 is TGTGCCAGCAAGCGGACAGGGGGCCGGGAGACCCAGTACTTC. It yields the protein CASKRTGGRETQYF. The rearrangement uses TRBV2 and TRBJ2-5; 11 nucleotides match TRBD1. This CDR3 spans 14 amino acids. Looked up from germline, CDR1 is SNHLY and CDR2 is FYNNEI. Unmatched junction bases numbered 6, after V lost 7 bases and J lost 5 bases.

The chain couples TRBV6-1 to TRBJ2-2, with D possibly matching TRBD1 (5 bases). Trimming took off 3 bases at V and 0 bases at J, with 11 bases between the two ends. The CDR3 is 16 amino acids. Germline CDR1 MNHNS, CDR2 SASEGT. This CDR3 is CASSDLRAPNTGELFF. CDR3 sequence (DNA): TGTGCCAGCAGTGACCTCAGGGCCCCGAACACCGGGGAGCTGTTTTTT.

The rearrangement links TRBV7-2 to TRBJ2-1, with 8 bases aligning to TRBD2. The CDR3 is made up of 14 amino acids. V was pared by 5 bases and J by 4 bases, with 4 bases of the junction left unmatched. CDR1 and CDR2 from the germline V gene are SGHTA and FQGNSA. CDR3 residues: CASSPGLEYNEQFF. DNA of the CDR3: TGTGCCAGCAGCCCGGGACTAGAATACAATGAGCAGTTCTTC.

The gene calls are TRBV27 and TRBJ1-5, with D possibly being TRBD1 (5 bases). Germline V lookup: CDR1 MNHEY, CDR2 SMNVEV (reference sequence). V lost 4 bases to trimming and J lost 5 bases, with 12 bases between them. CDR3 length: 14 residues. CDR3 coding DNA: TGTGCCAGCAGTTATACAAGGGACCATCAGCCCCAGCATTTT. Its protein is CASSYTRDHQPQHF.

CDR3 DNA: TGTGCCTGGGACGGGTCCTACGAGCAGTACTTC. Residues: CAWDGSYEQYF. The chain uses TRBV30 and TRBJ2-7; D ambiguous. CDR1 is GTSNPN and CDR2 is SVGIG in the germline V gene (reference sequence). The V end lost 5 bases, the J end lost 1 base, and 6 bases lay between the germline ends. The CDR3 runs to 11 residues.

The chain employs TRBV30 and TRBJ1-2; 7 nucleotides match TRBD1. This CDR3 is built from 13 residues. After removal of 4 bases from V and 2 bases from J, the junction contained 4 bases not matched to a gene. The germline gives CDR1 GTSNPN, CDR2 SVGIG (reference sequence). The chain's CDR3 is CAWIEQGNYGYTF. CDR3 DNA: TGTGCCTGGATCGAACAGGGGAACTATGGCTACACCTTC.

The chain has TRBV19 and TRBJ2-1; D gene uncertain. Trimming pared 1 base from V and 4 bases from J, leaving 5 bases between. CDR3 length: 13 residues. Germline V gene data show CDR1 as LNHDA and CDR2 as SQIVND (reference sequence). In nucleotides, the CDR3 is TGTGCCAGTAGTATAGGATTTTACAATGAGCAGTTCTTC. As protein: CASSIGFYNEQFF.

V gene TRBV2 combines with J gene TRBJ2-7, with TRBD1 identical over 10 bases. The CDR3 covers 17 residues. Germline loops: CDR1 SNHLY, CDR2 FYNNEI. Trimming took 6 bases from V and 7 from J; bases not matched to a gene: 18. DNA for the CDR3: TGTGCCAGCAGCCGGACAGGGGGGCGCGGTAGCGGGAAGGAGCAGTACTTC. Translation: CASSRTGGRGSGKEQYF.

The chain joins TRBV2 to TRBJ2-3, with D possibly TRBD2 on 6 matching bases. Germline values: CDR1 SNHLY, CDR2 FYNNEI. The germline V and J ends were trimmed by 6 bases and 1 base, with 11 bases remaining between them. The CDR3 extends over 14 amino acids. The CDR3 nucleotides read TGTGCCAGCAGAGGAGGGGTCGGCACAGATACGCAGTATTTT. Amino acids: CASRGGVGTDTQYF.

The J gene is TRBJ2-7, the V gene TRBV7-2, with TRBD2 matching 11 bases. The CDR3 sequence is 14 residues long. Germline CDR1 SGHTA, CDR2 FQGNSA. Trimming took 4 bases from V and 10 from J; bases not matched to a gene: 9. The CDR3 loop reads CASSSTPGLAAQYF. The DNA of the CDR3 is TGTGCCAGCAGCTCGACCCCGGGACTAGCGGCCCAGTACTTC.

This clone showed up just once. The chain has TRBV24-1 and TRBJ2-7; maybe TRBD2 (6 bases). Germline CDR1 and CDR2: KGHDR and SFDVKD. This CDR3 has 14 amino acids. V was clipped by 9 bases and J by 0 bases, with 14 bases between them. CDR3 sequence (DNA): TGTGCCACCTCGGGGGAATCAAGCTCCTACGAGCAGTACTTC. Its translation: CATSGESSSYEQYF.

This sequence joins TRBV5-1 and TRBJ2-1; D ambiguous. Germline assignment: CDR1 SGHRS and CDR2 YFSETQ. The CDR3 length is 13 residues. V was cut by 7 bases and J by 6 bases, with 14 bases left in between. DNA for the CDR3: TGCGCCAGCCGCGCCCTAGGCGGCAATGAGCAGTTCTTC. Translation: CASRALGGNEQFF.

The CDR3 sequence is CASSSIVGSGNTIYF. Here the CDR3 DNA reads TGTGCCAGTAGTTCAATCGTGGGCTCTGGAAACACCATATATTTT. The chain couples TRBV9 to TRBJ1-3; unclear D gene. The V gene's germline CDR1 is SGDLS and CDR2 YYNGEE. V was trimmed by 8 bases and J by 0 bases, leaving 15 bases between them. The length of the CDR3 is 15 residues.

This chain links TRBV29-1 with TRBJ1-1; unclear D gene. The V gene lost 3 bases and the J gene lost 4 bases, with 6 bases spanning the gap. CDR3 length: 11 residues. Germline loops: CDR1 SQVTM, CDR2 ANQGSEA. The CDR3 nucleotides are TGCAGCGTTGACAAGGGCACTGAAGCTTTCTTT. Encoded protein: CSVDKGTEAFF.

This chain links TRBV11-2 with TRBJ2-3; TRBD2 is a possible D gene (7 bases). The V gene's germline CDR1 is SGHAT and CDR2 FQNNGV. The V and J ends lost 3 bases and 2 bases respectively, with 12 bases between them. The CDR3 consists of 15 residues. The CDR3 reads CASSFEGGTTDTQYF. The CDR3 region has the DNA TGTGCCAGCAGCTTTGAGGGGGGGACCACAGATACGCAGTATTTT.

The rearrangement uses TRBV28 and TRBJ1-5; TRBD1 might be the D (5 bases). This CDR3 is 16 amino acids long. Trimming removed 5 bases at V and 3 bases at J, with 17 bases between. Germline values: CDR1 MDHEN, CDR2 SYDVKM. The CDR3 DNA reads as TGTGCCAGCAGTCCAGGACACAGAAACCCCAATCAGCCCCAGCATTTT. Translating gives CASSPGHRNPNQPQHF.

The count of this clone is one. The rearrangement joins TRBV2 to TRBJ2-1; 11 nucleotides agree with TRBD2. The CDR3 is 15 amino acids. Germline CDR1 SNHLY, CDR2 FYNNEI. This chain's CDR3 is CAGGSGRATYNEQFF. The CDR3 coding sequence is TGTGCAGGGGGTAGCGGGAGGGCCACTTACAATGAGCAGTTCTTC. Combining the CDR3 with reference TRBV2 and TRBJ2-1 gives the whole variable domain EPEVTQTPSHQVTQMGQEVILRCVPISNHLYFYWYRQILGQKVEFLVSFYNNEISEKSEIFDDQFSVERPDGSNFTLKIRSTKLEDSAMYFCAGGSGRATYNEQFFGPGTRLTVL.

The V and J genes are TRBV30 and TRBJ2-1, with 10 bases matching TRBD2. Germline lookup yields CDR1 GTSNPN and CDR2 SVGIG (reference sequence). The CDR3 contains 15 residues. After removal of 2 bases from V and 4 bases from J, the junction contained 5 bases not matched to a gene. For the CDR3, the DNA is TGTGCCTGGAGTAGACTAGCGGGCAGATACAATGAGCAGTTCTTC. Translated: CAWSRLAGRYNEQFF.

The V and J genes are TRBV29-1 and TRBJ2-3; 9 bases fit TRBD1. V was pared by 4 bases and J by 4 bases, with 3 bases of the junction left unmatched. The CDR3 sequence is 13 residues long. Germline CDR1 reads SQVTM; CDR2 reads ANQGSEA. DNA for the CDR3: TGCAGCGTTGTCAGACAGGGGGCAGATACGCAGTATTTT. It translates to CSVVRQGADTQYF.

DNA of the CDR3: TGTGCCAGCAGCTTGGCGGGGGGACGCGAGACCCAGTACTTC. It yields the protein CASSLAGGRETQYF. The rearrangement links TRBV5-4 to TRBJ2-5; 7 bases are a match to TRBD2. This CDR3 region has 14 residues. The V gene end was trimmed by 0 bases and the J gene end by 5 bases; junction bases not matched to a gene: 4. Germline lookup yields CDR1 SGHNT and CDR2 YYREEE (reference sequence). Based on the CDR3 plus reference TRBV5-4 and TRBJ2-5, the full variable domain is ETGVTQSPTHLIKTRGQQVTLRCSSQSGHNTVSWYQQALGQGPQFIFQYYREEENGRGNFPPRFSGLQFPNYSSELNVNALELDDSALYLCASSLAGGRETQYFGPGTRLLVL.

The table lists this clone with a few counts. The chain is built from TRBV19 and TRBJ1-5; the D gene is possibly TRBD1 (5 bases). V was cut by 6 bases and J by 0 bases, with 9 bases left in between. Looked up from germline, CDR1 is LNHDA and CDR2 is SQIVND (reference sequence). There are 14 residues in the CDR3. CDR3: CASRGLNSNQPQHF. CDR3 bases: TGTGCCAGTAGGGGACTCAATAGCAATCAGCCCCAGCATTTT.

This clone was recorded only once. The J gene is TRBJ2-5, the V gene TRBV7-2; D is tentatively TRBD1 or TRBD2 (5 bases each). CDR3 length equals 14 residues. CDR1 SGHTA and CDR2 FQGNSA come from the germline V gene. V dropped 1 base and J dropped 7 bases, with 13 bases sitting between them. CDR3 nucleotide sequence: TGTGCCAGCAGCTTAGATGCTGGGGACGGGACCCAGTACTTC. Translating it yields CASSLDAGDGTQYF.

The CDR3 sequence: CASRPDRANTGELFF. For the CDR3, the DNA is TGTGCCAGCAGGCCGGACAGGGCGAACACCGGGGAGCTGTTTTTT. The gene calls are TRBV6-5 and TRBJ2-2, with 8 bases lining up with TRBD1. The CDR3 length is 15 residues. Trimming at V came to 6 bases and at J to 0 bases, leaving 3 bases not matched to a gene. Germline V gene lookup returns CDR1 MNHEY and CDR2 SVGAGI.

CDR3 nucleotides: TGTGCCAGCAGTCAGGGACTAGCGGGAGTAGAGACCCAGTACTTC. This codes for CASSQGLAGVETQYF. The chain carries TRBV28 and TRBJ2-5; 14 bases map to TRBD2. CDR3 length: 15 amino acids. The V segment lost 5 bases and the J segment 4 bases; nucleotides outside the gene matches: 3. CDR1 is MDHEN, CDR2 SYDVKM, per germline. The full variable domain, in which reference TRBV28 and TRBJ2-5 provide the parts outside the CDR3, is DVKVTQSSRYLVKRTGEKVFLECVQDMDHENMFWYRQDPGLGLRLIYFSYDVKMKEKGDIPEGYSVSREKKERFSLILESASTNQTSMYLCASSQGLAGVETQYFGPGTRLLVL.

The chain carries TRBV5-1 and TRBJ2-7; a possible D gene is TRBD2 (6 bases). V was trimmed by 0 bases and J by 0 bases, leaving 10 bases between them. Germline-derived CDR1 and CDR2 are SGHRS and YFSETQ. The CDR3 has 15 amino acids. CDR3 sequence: CASSLARGISYEQYF. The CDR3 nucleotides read TGCGCCAGCAGCTTGGCCCGGGGGATCTCCTACGAGCAGTACTTC.

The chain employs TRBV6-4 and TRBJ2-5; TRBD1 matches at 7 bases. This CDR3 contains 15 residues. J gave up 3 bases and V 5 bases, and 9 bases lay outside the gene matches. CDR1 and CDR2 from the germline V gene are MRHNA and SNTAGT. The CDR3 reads CASSLTGQRKETQYF. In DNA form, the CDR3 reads TGTGCCAGCAGTCTTACGGGACAGAGAAAAGAGACCCAGTACTTC.